What follows are 23 T cell receptor beta chains derived from one specimen sequenced in a study of cytomegalovirus exposure and HLA in healthy donors. Amplification used 60 Vbeta primers and 13 Jbeta primers. Data came from immunoSEQ multiplex PCR; TCRdb stores just in-frame clones and leaves some out. The sample carries 150,000 to 200,000 clones, over 60% recorded once. What was sequenced was PBMCs. The receptors here all came from a woman aged 40-49 years in good health and CMV-seronegative.

The gene calls are TRBV23-1 and TRBJ2-7; D might be TRBD1 (7 bases). TRBV23-1 is recorded as an ORF, its role being uncertain. The CDR3 consists of 15 residues. CDR3 nucleotide sequence: TGCGCTTTCCTTGACTTGCGGGACAGCTACGGGGAGCAGTACTTC. Amino acid sequence: CAFLDLRDSYGEQYF.

In its sample, this clone was seen once. V usage is TRBV11-3 and J usage is TRBJ2-2; the match to TRBD2 covers 7 bases. With V trimmed by 5 bases and J by 3 bases, 6 bases remained unmatched. The CDR3 runs 15 residues. Germline CDR1 reads SGHNT; CDR2 reads YENEEA. In DNA, the CDR3 is TGTGCCAGCAGCCCAATAGGGAGGGACACCGGGGAGCTGTTTTTT. Translating gives CASSPIGRDTGELFF.

This chain's CDR3 is CASSLAGQINTEAFF. The CDR3 nucleotides are TGTGCCAGCAGTTTAGCCGGACAGATAAACACTGAAGCTTTCTTT. The chain recombines TRBV28 with TRBJ1-1; D perhaps matches TRBD1 (6 bases). This CDR3 spans 15 amino acids. Germline V lookup: CDR1 MDHEN, CDR2 SYDVKM. The germline V and J ends were trimmed by 2 bases and 2 bases, with 12 bases remaining between them.

The V and J genes are TRBV7-3 and TRBJ1-1; the D gene is possibly TRBD1 (5 bases). CDR1 and CDR2 from the germline V gene are SGHTA and FQGTGA. This CDR3 spans 16 amino acids. V was shortened by 0 bases and J by 0 bases, with 11 bases between the two germline ends. The CDR3 reads CASSLTGGLMNTEAFF. The CDR3 nucleotides are TGTGCCAGCAGCTTAACGGGGGGTCTAATGAACACTGAAGCTTTCTTT.

The chain couples TRBV7-2 to TRBJ1-2; D might be TRBD1 (5 bases). The germline V gene has CDR1 SGHTA and CDR2 FQGNSA. CDR3 length equals 14 residues. V lost 4 bases and J lost 1, with 10 bases in between. CDR3 nucleotide sequence: TGTGCCAGCAGCTCGGACACCCATAACTATGGCTACACCTTC. Protein sequence: CASSSDTHNYGYTF. The full variable domain, with the rest looked up from reference TRBV7-2 and TRBJ1-2, is GAGVSQSPSNKVTEKGKDVELRCDPISGHTALYWYRQSLGQGLEFLIYFQGNSAPDKSGLPSDRFSAERTGGSVSTLTIQRTQQEDSAVYLCASSSDTHNYGYTFGSGTRLTVV.

This clone was detected only once. The V gene is TRBV11-3, the J gene TRBJ2-1, with TRBD2 matching 11 bases. Germline assignment: CDR1 SGHNT and CDR2 YENEEA. J gave up 0 bases and V 4 bases, and 8 bases lay outside the gene matches. CDR3 size: 18 residues. CDR3 bases: TGTGCCAGCAGCTCGGATACTAGCGGGAGATCCTCCTACAATGAGCAGTTCTTC. Protein sequence: CASSSDTSGRSSYNEQFF.

This chain links TRBV4-3 with TRBJ2-4; D is perhaps TRBD2 (6 bases). Looked up from germline, CDR1 is LGHNA and CDR2 is YSLEER. The CDR3 length is 17 residues. V was trimmed by 3 bases and J by 0 bases, leaving 15 bases between them. The CDR3 DNA reads TGCGCCAGCAGCCAGGACTACCGCACGCTAGCCAAAAACATTCAGTACTTC. It translates to CASSQDYRTLAKNIQYF.

This chain connects TRBV7-2 to TRBJ1-4, with a possible D match to TRBD1 (5 bases). V dropped 5 bases and J dropped 4 bases, with 11 bases sitting between them. The germline V gene encodes CDR1 SGHTA and CDR2 FQGNSA. The CDR3 sequence is 14 residues long. The CDR3 loop is CASSTQGGNEKLFF. CDR3 sequence (DNA): TGTGCCAGCAGCACGCAGGGAGGTAATGAAAAACTGTTTTTT.

The chain couples TRBV4-3 to TRBJ1-4; D unresolved. This CDR3 is built from 15 residues. Germline V gives CDR1 LGHNA, CDR2 YSLEER. Between the trimmed V and J ends, which lost 0 bases and 7 bases, there was a span of 12 bases. CDR3 region: CASSQDLGEGEKLFF. The CDR3 region has the DNA TGCGCCAGCAGCCAAGATCTCGGGGAAGGTGAAAAACTGTTTTTT.

This clone was observed a single time. CDR3 DNA: TGTGCCAGCAGGAAACCCGGACACTCGAACACTGAAGCTTTCTTT. This encodes CASRKPGHSNTEAFF. The chain couples TRBV6-4 to TRBJ1-1; tentatively, D is TRBD1 (5 bases). This CDR3 has 15 amino acids. In germline, CDR1 is MRHNA, CDR2 SNTAGT. The V and J ends lost 6 bases and 1 base respectively, with 15 bases between them.

This clone was found a few times. The CDR3 reads CASSQDRGNSRDTQYF. The CDR3 nucleotides are TGCGCCAGCAGCCAAGATAGAGGGAATAGTAGGGATACGCAGTATTTT. The chain employs TRBV4-1 and TRBJ2-3; a possible D gene is TRBD2 (5 bases). Germline CDR1 and CDR2: MGHRA and YSYEKL. V dropped 0 bases and J dropped 6 bases, with 16 bases sitting between them. This CDR3 contains 16 residues.

This clone was recorded only once. The V gene is TRBV19, the J gene TRBJ1-5; D gene unclear. The CDR3 sequence is 12 residues long. The V end was cut by 5 bases, the J end by 2 bases, with 4 bases between. The germline V gene has CDR1 LNHDA and CDR2 SQIVND (reference sequence). The CDR3 protein is CASSRGNQPQHF. The CDR3, as DNA: TGTGCCAGTAGTCGGGGCAATCAGCCCCAGCATTTT.

This sequence joins TRBV9 and TRBJ2-2; 7 bases are shared with TRBD1. V gave up 2 bases and J gave up 6 bases; unmatched junction bases: 10. There are 16 residues in the CDR3. Germline CDR1 reads SGDLS; CDR2 reads YYNGEE. The CDR3 reads CASSVQQGTSPGELFF. The CDR3 DNA follows: TGTGCCAGCAGCGTCCAACAGGGGACGAGTCCCGGGGAGCTGTTTTTT.

The rearrangement uses TRBV19 and TRBJ2-7, with D possibly being TRBD2 (6 bases). CDR3 length: 14 residues. The V end was cut by 3 bases, the J end by 0 bases, with 9 bases between. Germline CDR1 is LNHDA and CDR2 is SQIVND (reference sequence). The CDR3 sequence is CASSMGGLSYEQYF. The CDR3 nucleotides read TGTGCCAGTAGTATGGGGGGTCTCTCCTACGAGCAGTACTTC.

V gene TRBV6-5 combines with J gene TRBJ2-3; tentatively, D is TRBD2 (5 bases). Germline V lookup: CDR1 MNHEY, CDR2 SVGAGI. Deletions cut 6 bases from V and 6 bases from J, with 13 bases between. The CDR3 totals 13 residues. The CDR3 nucleotides read TGTGCCAGCAGCGGATCCCGAGGGGATACGCAGTATTTT. It codes for CASSGSRGDTQYF.

A word on this clone: The junction departs from the called germline gene at one end, perhaps through a read error. This chain joins TRBV6-1 and TRBJ1-1; D is uncertain. This CDR3 has 14 residues. Germline V gene data show CDR1 as MNHNS and CDR2 as SASEGT. The CDR3 DNA reads as TGTGCCAGCGGTGAAGATCGGGGTGACACTGAAGCTTTCTTT. As protein: CASGEDRGDTEAFF.

The rearrangement uses TRBV7-2 and TRBJ1-1; D unclear. CDR3 size: 14 residues. V was shortened by 2 bases and J by 1 base, with 8 bases between the two germline ends. Germline CDR1 is SGHTA and CDR2 is FQGNSA. The CDR3 sequence: CASSLSGRNTEAFF. The CDR3 nucleotides read TGTGCCAGCAGCTTAAGCGGCCGGAACACTGAAGCTTTCTTT.

The CDR3 spells CAISELGSGEHPGELFF. The CDR3 DNA sequence: TGTGCCATCAGTGAGCTTGGAAGCGGAGAACACCCCGGGGAGCTGTTTTTT. This sequence joins TRBV10-3 and TRBJ2-2; maybe TRBD2 (5 bases). The CDR3 loop spans 17 amino acids. Trimming pared 2 bases from V and 6 bases from J, leaving 19 bases between. Germline CDR1 ENHRY, CDR2 SYGVKD.

This sequence joins TRBV5-4 and TRBJ1-2, with TRBD1 identical over 7 bases. This CDR3 is built from 14 residues. Germline loops: CDR1 SGHNT, CDR2 YYREEE (reference sequence). The trim removed 4 bases at V and 3 bases at J, leaving 6 bases unmatched. The CDR3 region has the DNA TGTGCCAGCAGCCAACCGACAGGGTACTATGGCTACACCTTC. Encoded protein: CASSQPTGYYGYTF. Full variable domain (remainder filled in from reference TRBV5-4 and TRBJ1-2): ETGVTQSPTHLIKTRGQQVTLRCSSQSGHNTVSWYQQALGQGPQFIFQYYREEENGRGNFPPRFSGLQFPNYSSELNVNALELDDSALYLCASSQPTGYYGYTFGSGTRLTVV.

The V call is TRBV7-7, the J call TRBJ2-1, with TRBD2 identical over 14 bases. V was clipped by 5 bases and J by 15 bases; unmatched bases: 15. From germline, CDR1 is SSHAT and CDR2 FNYEAQ (reference sequence). The CDR3 is 16 amino acids. The CDR3 protein is CASSPSPGLAGVPTFF. CDR3 nucleotide sequence: TGTGCCAGCAGCCCATCCCCGGGACTAGCGGGAGTCCCTACGTTCTTC.

J is TRBJ2-2 and V is TRBV5-1; maybe TRBD2 (6 bases). The CDR3 totals 14 residues. V lost 2 bases to trimming and J lost 5 bases, with 10 bases between them. In germline, CDR1 is SGHRS, CDR2 YFSETQ. The CDR3: CASSLIRGTGELFF. CDR3 DNA: TGCGCCAGCAGCTTAATCCGGGGGACCGGGGAGCTGTTTTTT. The variable domain in full, completed from reference TRBV5-1 and TRBJ2-2, reads KAGVTQTPRYLIKTRGQQVTLSCSPISGHRSVSWYQQTPGQGLQFLFEYFSETQRNKGNFPGRFSGRQFSNSRSEMNVSTLELGDSALYLCASSLIRGTGELFFGEGSRLTVL.

The chain employs TRBV19 and TRBJ1-1; D is uncertain. There are 16 residues in the CDR3. Trimming pared 1 base from V and 0 bases from J, leaving 12 bases between. The germline V gene has CDR1 LNHDA and CDR2 SQIVND (reference sequence). CDR3 bases: TGTGCCAGTAGTATAGTAAGGCGGCAACTGAACACTGAAGCTTTCTTT. Amino acid sequence: CASSIVRRQLNTEAFF. Looking up the rest from reference TRBV19 and TRBJ1-1 gives the full variable domain: DGGITQSPKYLFRKEGQNVTLSCEQNLNHDAMYWYRQDPGQGLRLIYYSQIVNDFQKGDIAEGYSVSREKKESFPLTVTSAQKNPTAFYLCASSIVRRQLNTEAFFGQGTRLTVV.

Points on this clone: Mismatch with germline at one junction end may stem from a read error. At the DNA level, this CDR3 is encoded by other sequences in the same sample as well. The chain joins TRBV14 to TRBJ1-1; D possibly corresponds to TRBD1 (6 bases). CDR1 and CDR2 from the germline V gene are SGHDN and FVKESK. The CDR3 contains 13 residues. The CDR3 sequence is CASSPHRATEAFF. CDR3 DNA: TGTGCCAGCAGCCCGCACAGGGCCACTGAAGCCTTCTTT.